Shown below are 26 T cell receptor beta chains from a single sample sequenced in a study of blood T cell repertoires in COVID-19. The table came from immunoSEQ multiplex PCR; TCRdb's copy has only in-frame clones and leaves some out. There are roughly 260,000 clones in the sample; 75% to 95% occur only once, and 1.5% to 2% lies in the top ten. Sequenced: PBMCs or T cells enriched from blood (not recorded which). These TCRs come from a woman aged 18-29 years who had recovered from COVID-19.

The rearrangement links TRBV7-4 to TRBJ1-3, with TRBD1 as a possible D gene (6 bases). This CDR3 comprises 17 residues. The germline gives CDR1 SGHVT, CDR2 SQSDAQ. Trimming stripped 5 bases from V and 4 bases from J, with 21 bases between. This CDR3 is CASSHNRQDQRGNTIYF. CDR3 bases: TGTGCCAGCAGCCACAATAGACAGGATCAGAGAGGAAACACCATATATTTT.

This chain connects TRBV6-5 to TRBJ2-3; D is ambiguous. Germline V lookup: CDR1 MNHEY, CDR2 SVGAGI. There are 13 residues in the CDR3. V dropped 5 bases and J dropped 5 bases, with 11 bases sitting between them. CDR3 DNA: TGTGCCAGCAGTCCATCGGAGCGAGATACGCAGTATTTT. It encodes CASSPSERDTQYF.

This chain connects TRBV5-1 to TRBJ2-6; TRBD1 is a possible D gene (5 bases). The germline V and J ends were trimmed by 0 bases and 2 bases, with 15 bases remaining between them. The germline V gene encodes CDR1 SGHRS and CDR2 YFSETQ. This CDR3 has 18 amino acids. The CDR3 DNA follows: TGCGCCAGCAGCTTGGTAACCCAGGGTAGCACTGGGGCCAACGTCCTGACTTTC. This encodes CASSLVTQGSTGANVLTF.

The chain has TRBV4-1 and TRBJ1-2; TRBD1 aligns across 8 bases. CDR1 and CDR2 (germline): MGHRA, YSYEKL. The V and J ends lost 5 bases and 0 bases, in that order; junction bases with no gene match: 8. The CDR3 is 16 amino acids. CDR3 sequence (DNA): TGCGCCAGCAGCGAGCAGGGGGCAGGACCTAACTATGGCTACACCTTC. Its protein product is CASSEQGAGPNYGYTF.

The chain joins TRBV27 to TRBJ2-4, with no clear D. The CDR3 covers 15 residues. CDR1 and CDR2 from the germline V gene are MNHEY and SMNVEV (reference sequence). Trimming took 1 base from V and 2 from J, leaving 9 bases between them. The DNA of the CDR3 is TGTGCCAGCAGTTTATACGGGTCCACCAAAAACATTCAGTACTTC. Translation: CASSLYGSTKNIQYF.

The rearrangement uses TRBV30 and TRBJ1-5; 8 bases fit TRBD1. V shed 3 bases, J shed 8 bases, and the junction held 12 bases outside the gene matches. CDR1 and CDR2 (germline): GTSNPN, SVGIG (reference sequence). The CDR3 totals 15 residues. The CDR3 is CAWRYRTGRTEPQHF. The CDR3 DNA reads as TGTGCCTGGAGATATAGGACAGGGAGGACGGAGCCCCAGCATTTT. Full variable domain (remainder filled in from reference TRBV30 and TRBJ1-5): SQTIHQWPATLVQPVGSPLSLECTVEGTSNPNLYWYRQAAGRGLQLLFYSVGIGQISSEVPQNLSASRPQDRQFILSSKKLLLSDSGFYLCAWRYRTGRTEPQHFGDGTRLSIL.

This chain links TRBV6-2 or TRBV6-3 with TRBJ1-6, with 7 bases that match TRBD1. The CDR3 loop spans 15 amino acids. Germline V lookup: CDR1 MNHEY, CDR2 SVGEGT. The V segment lost 6 bases and the J segment 6 bases; nucleotides outside the gene matches: 8. This chain's CDR3 is CASSPQGTPNSPLHF. CDR3 coding DNA: TGTGCCAGCAGCCCACAGGGGACCCCTAATTCACCCCTCCACTTT.

The rearrangement uses TRBV4-1 and TRBJ1-2; D may be TRBD1 (5 bases). The CDR3 extends over 17 amino acids. Deletions cut 2 bases from V and 5 bases from J, with 21 bases between. Germline CDR1 MGHRA, CDR2 YSYEKL. The CDR3 sequence: CASSQLVVSGGGYGYTF. In nucleotides, the CDR3 is TGCGCCAGCAGCCAATTAGTCGTCTCGGGGGGAGGATATGGCTACACCTTC.

The rearrangement links TRBV28 to TRBJ1-2; 9 nucleotides line up with TRBD1. CDR1 is MDHEN, CDR2 SYDVKM, per germline. Trimming at V came to 4 bases and at J to 6 bases, leaving 9 bases not matched to a gene. This CDR3 has 15 residues. The CDR3 protein is CASSSPGTGTDGYTF. The CDR3 coding sequence is TGTGCCAGCAGTTCCCCGGGGACAGGGACCGATGGCTACACCTTC.

This chain joins TRBV19 and TRBJ1-1; D may be TRBD1 (5 bases). The CDR3 consists of 13 residues. Germline CDR1 is LNHDA and CDR2 is SQIVND (reference sequence). The V gene lost 5 bases and the J gene lost 6 bases, with 13 bases spanning the gap. The CDR3 loop reads CASSRGSGSEAFF. CDR3 nucleotides: TGTGCCAGTAGTCGGGGGTCCGGGTCTGAAGCTTTCTTT.

The V gene is TRBV19, the J gene TRBJ2-1; maybe TRBD2 (6 bases). Trimming removed 1 base from V and 8 bases from J, with 15 bases in between. Germline V gives CDR1 LNHDA, CDR2 SQIVND (reference sequence). The CDR3 length is 15 residues. CDR3 region: CASSIVRETGYEQFF. The CDR3 nucleotides read TGTGCCAGTAGTATAGTACGGGAGACTGGTTATGAGCAGTTCTTC.

The rearrangement joins TRBV6-5 to TRBJ1-2, with D tentatively TRBD1 (5 bases). The V gene's germline CDR1 is MNHEY and CDR2 SVGAGI. The V end lost 6 bases, the J end lost 6 bases, and 14 bases lay between the germline ends. The CDR3 length is 13 residues. Written as DNA, the CDR3 is TGTGCCAGCAGACAGGACTGGGGGGATGGCTACACCTTC. Translated, it gives CASRQDWGDGYTF.

This chain links TRBV4-1 with TRBJ2-1, with 10 nucleotides matching TRBD2. V was pared by 4 bases and J by 6 bases, with 6 bases of the junction left unmatched. The germline gives CDR1 MGHRA, CDR2 YSYEKL. This CDR3 region has 15 residues. The CDR3 DNA is TGCGCCAGCAGCCCTTATCGACTAGCGGGCAATGAGCAGTTCTTC. Residues: CASSPYRLAGNEQFF.

CDR3 loop: CSALGGIGTQYF. Written as DNA, the CDR3 is TGCAGCGCACTCGGGGGAATAGGGACCCAGTACTTC. The V gene is TRBV29-1, the J gene TRBJ2-5; weak D call: TRBD2 (6 bases). Germline V gene sequence: CDR1 SQVTM, CDR2 ANQGSEA. Trimming removed 7 bases from V and 7 bases from J, with 16 bases in between. The CDR3 length is 12 residues.

As concerns this clone: Other DNA sequences within the sample encode an identical CDR3. The V call is TRBV18, the J call TRBJ1-5; possibly TRBD1 for D (6 bases). The V and J ends lost 6 bases and 0 bases respectively, with 12 bases between them. CDR1 is KGHSH and CDR2 is LQKENI in the germline V gene. The length of the CDR3 is 15 residues. The CDR3 loop is CASSPTGYSNQPQHF. CDR3 nucleotides: TGTGCCAGCTCCCCTACAGGGTATAGCAATCAGCCCCAGCATTTT.

The chain uses TRBV15 and TRBJ1-5; TRBD1 matches at 8 bases. Germline assignment: CDR1 LNHNV and CDR2 YYDKDF (reference sequence). The CDR3 loop spans 14 amino acids. V shed 6 bases, J shed 2 bases, and the junction held 3 bases outside the gene matches. Written as DNA, the CDR3 is TGTGCCACCAGTGGACAGGGAGGCAATCAGCCCCAGCATTTT. It is translated as CATSGQGGNQPQHF.

The gene calls are TRBV5-5 and TRBJ1-5; TRBD1 matches 9 bases. CDR1 is SGHKS, CDR2 YYEKEE, per germline (reference sequence). V was pared by 4 bases and J by 6 bases, with 8 bases of the junction left unmatched. The CDR3 is made up of 15 amino acids. The CDR3 DNA reads TGTGCCAGCAGCCTACGACAGGGGGACGGTCAGCCCCAGCATTTT. It is translated as CASSLRQGDGQPQHF.

J is TRBJ2-3 and V is TRBV9; D might be TRBD1 (6 bases). The CDR3 sequence is 16 residues long. Germline V gives CDR1 SGDLS, CDR2 YYNGEE. Trimming removed 2 bases from V and 0 bases from J, with 13 bases in between. CDR3 sequence (DNA): TGTGCCAGCAGCGTTTTAACAGGGACAAGCACAGATACGCAGTATTTT. This encodes CASSVLTGTSTDTQYF.

The chain's CDR3 is CASSLVQGGSYGYTF. The CDR3 DNA reads TGTGCCAGCAGCTTGGTGCAGGGAGGAAGTTATGGCTACACCTTC. This chain uses TRBV5-5 with TRBJ1-2, with TRBD1 as a possible D gene (5 bases). Trimming removed 0 bases from V and 5 bases from J, with 14 bases in between. This CDR3 contains 15 residues. Germline values: CDR1 SGHKS, CDR2 YYEKEE (reference sequence).

This chain uses TRBV11-2 with TRBJ2-5; D remains ambiguous. Germline V gene data show CDR1 as SGHAT and CDR2 as FQNNGV. This CDR3 has 11 amino acids. With 4 bases removed from V and 6 bases from J, the gap between germline ends came to 6 bases. The DNA for the CDR3 is TGTGCCAGCAGCTCAGTCCAGACCCAGTACTTC. Its translation is CASSSVQTQYF.

This chain uses TRBV6-5 with TRBJ2-2; tentatively, D is TRBD1 (6 bases). Trimming took 4 bases from V and 2 from J, leaving 11 bases between them. This CDR3 has 15 amino acids. Germline V gene sequence: CDR1 MNHEY, CDR2 SVGAGI. The DNA of the CDR3 is TGTGCCAGCAGTTCACCAGGGGCAAACACCGGGGAGCTGTTTTTT. It codes for CASSSPGANTGELFF.

The chain uses TRBV2 and TRBJ2-2; 8 bases fit TRBD2. There are 15 residues in the CDR3. V shed 6 bases and J 0 bases; nucleotides not matched to a gene: 3. Germline CDR1 is SNHLY and CDR2 is FYNNEI. The CDR3 region has the DNA TGTGCCAGCAGGGTACTAGCGGCGAACACCGGGGAGCTGTTTTTT. Its translation is CASRVLAANTGELFF.

The chain combines TRBV18 with TRBJ2-7; D gene ambiguous. Trimming took off 3 bases at V and 7 bases at J, with 10 bases between the two ends. The CDR3 sequence is 12 residues long. Per the germline V gene, CDR1 is KGHSH and CDR2 is LQKENI. CDR3 sequence (DNA): TGTGCCAGCTCACCGGCAACGAGGGAGCAGTACTTC. As protein: CASSPATREQYF.

V is TRBV5-8 and J is TRBJ2-5; TRBD2 aligns across 11 bases. Germline CDR1 and CDR2: SGHTS and YDEGEE. Germline trimming cut 2 bases from V and 1 base from J; bases unmatched to any gene: 4. The CDR3 consists of 16 residues. CDR3: CASSLYLAGGQETQYF. The CDR3 DNA reads as TGTGCCAGCAGCTTATACCTAGCGGGAGGCCAAGAGACCCAGTACTTC. The complete variable domain, with remaining parts taken from reference TRBV5-8 and TRBJ2-5, reads EAGVTQSPTHLIKTRGQQATLRCSPISGHTSVYWYQQALGLGLQFLLWYDEGEERNRGNFPPRFSGRQFPNYSSELNVNALELEDSALYLCASSLYLAGGQETQYFGPGTRLLVL.

This chain links TRBV10-3 with TRBJ1-4, with TRBD1 as a possible D gene (5 bases). V lost 10 bases, J lost 5 bases, and 17 bases lay in between. The length of the CDR3 is 14 residues. Germline CDR1 is ENHRY and CDR2 is SYGVKD. As DNA, the CDR3 is TGTGCCACCACCCGGGGGGACCAAAATGAAAAACTGTTTTTT. Protein: CATTRGDQNEKLFF.

V gene TRBV5-4 combines with J gene TRBJ2-1, with 9 positions matching TRBD2. The CDR3 is made up of 15 amino acids. V shed 10 bases, J shed 0 bases, and the junction held 8 bases outside the gene matches. The germline V gene has CDR1 SGHNT and CDR2 YYREEE (reference sequence). Here the CDR3 reads CASLAGGNSYNEQFF. CDR3 nucleotide sequence: TGTGCCTCATTGGCGGGGGGGAACTCCTACAATGAGCAGTTCTTC.